The 13 T cell receptor beta chains listed next were all sequenced from one sample in a study of molecular identifiers for immune sequencing clone quantification. TCRdb re-called the PCR reads through MiXCR, storing one row per CDR3 protein. In the table there are 300,000 to 400,000 distinct CDR3 sequences, 20% to 25% of which are singletons. What was sequenced was naive CD8+ T cells from blood, with Jurkat cell RNA spiked in. Subset meaning: FACS-sorted CD8+CD4-CCR7+CD45RA+ naive T cells. Source of these receptors: a human donor in good health. Some libraries in this study had Jurkat cell RNA spiked in.

A few counts support this clonotype. J is TRBJ1-1 and V is TRBV7-6; 7 nucleotides line up with TRBD1. The CDR3 runs to 14 residues. Germline V gene data show CDR1 as SGHVS and CDR2 as FNYEAQ. Trimming removed 5 bases from V and 1 base from J; junction bases left unmatched: 4. CDR3 nucleotide sequence: TGTGCCAGCAGCCCTGGGACAGAGAACACTGAAGCTTTCTTT. Its protein is CASSPGTENTEAFF.

This clonotype was recorded many times. V usage is TRBV13 and J usage is TRBJ2-3; TRBD2 matches at 11 bases. Germline V gene lookup returns CDR1 PRHDT and CDR2 FYEKMQ (reference sequence). The CDR3 sequence is 18 residues long. The V and J ends lost 4 bases and 6 bases, in that order; junction bases with no gene match: 15. As DNA, the CDR3 is TGTGCCAGCAGCTCTACACTAGCGGGAGTAGCTTGGGCCGATACGCAGTATTTT. Its protein is CASSSTLAGVAWADTQYF.

Comment on this clonotype: One end of the junction varies from germline; a read error may be responsible. The chain joins TRBV6-6 to TRBJ2-1; D is unresolved. The CDR3 is 18 amino acids. Germline V gene lookup returns CDR1 MNHNY and CDR2 SVGAGI (reference sequence). CDR3 amino acids: CASGYFPVWQQRGGEQFF. CDR3 in DNA: TGTGCCAGCGGTTATTTTCCGGTTTGGCAGCAGCGAGGCGGCGAGCAGTTCTTC.

Regarding this clonotype: This clone may be a read error of a much larger clone one base away. The V and J genes are TRBV28 and TRBJ2-7; D possibly corresponds to TRBD1 (5 bases). Germline-derived CDR1 and CDR2 are MDHEN and SYDVKM. The CDR3 runs to 15 residues. The CDR3 loop reads CANSTDSLSSYEQYF. As DNA, the CDR3 is TGTGCCAACAGTACCGACAGCCTGAGCTCCTACGAGCAGTACTTC.

This clonotype has at least ten counts. The chain employs TRBV7-6 and TRBJ1-1, with TRBD1 as a possible D gene (5 bases). V dropped 4 bases and J dropped 6 bases, with 18 bases sitting between them. Germline-derived CDR1 and CDR2 are SGHVS and FNYEAQ. The CDR3 extends over 15 amino acids. In DNA form, the CDR3 reads TGTGCCAGCAGCTGGGGGGATCCTACGGATTCTGAAGCTTTCTTT. It encodes CASSWGDPTDSEAFF.

This clonotype was counted many times. The rearrangement joins TRBV30 to TRBJ2-7, with 7 positions matching TRBD1. V lost 2 bases and J lost 7; bases outside the gene matches: 8. The germline V gene has CDR1 GTSNPN and CDR2 SVGIG (reference sequence). There are 13 residues in the CDR3. DNA for the CDR3: TGTGCCTGGAGTCTGTCGGCAGGGGGAGAGCAGTACTTC. It is translated as CAWSLSAGGEQYF.

V gene TRBV27 combines with J gene TRBJ2-1, with 7 bases fitting TRBD2. Germline V gene lookup returns CDR1 MNHEY and CDR2 SMNVEV (reference sequence). There are 13 residues in the CDR3. The J segment lost 4 bases and the V segment lost 7 bases, leaving 4 bases of the junction unmatched. The chain's CDR3 is CASTSGEYNEQFF. The CDR3 bases are TGTGCCAGCACTAGCGGCGAATACAATGAGCAGTTCTTC.

This clonotype occurred many times. This chain uses TRBV6-6 with TRBJ2-1, with D maybe TRBD2 (6 bases). Germline CDR1 MNHNY, CDR2 SVGAGI (reference sequence). This CDR3 is built from 12 residues. V gave up 2 bases and J gave up 8 bases, with 7 bases separating them. CDR3 residues: CASSYGRYEQFF. Written as DNA, the CDR3 is TGTGCCAGCAGTTACGGGAGGTATGAGCAGTTCTTC.

As concerns this clonotype: A read error may explain this, as a much larger clone is one base away. The chain recombines TRBV4-1 with TRBJ1-2; D is perhaps TRBD1 (6 bases). CDR1 is MGHRA and CDR2 is YSYEKL in the germline V gene. The CDR3 spans 17 residues. CDR3 residues: CASGQDPAEGGFRGYTF. CDR3 DNA: TGCGCCAGCGGCCAAGATCCAGCCGAGGGGGGGTTTCGGGGCTACACCTTC.

In this sample, this clonotype turned up many times. The genes are TRBV25-1 and TRBJ2-7; D may correspond to TRBD1 or TRBD2 (5 bases each). Looked up from germline, CDR1 is MGHDK and CDR2 is SYGVNS. The V end lost 7 bases, the J end lost 5 bases, and 15 bases lay between the germline ends. The CDR3 consists of 13 residues. The CDR3 DNA reads as TGTGCCAGCACGGGACCTTTCGACCACGAGCAGTACTTC. Encoded protein: CASTGPFDHEQYF.

In this sample, this clonotype turned up many times. The chain's CDR3 is CASHLAEFYNEQFF. The CDR3 bases are TGTGCCAGCCACCTAGCGGAGTTCTACAATGAGCAGTTCTTC. This rearrangement joins TRBV6-2 or TRBV6-3 to TRBJ2-1; 7 bases match TRBD2. From germline, CDR1 is MNHEY and CDR2 SVGEGT. The V and J ends lost 8 bases and 3 bases, in that order; junction bases with no gene match: 7. The CDR3 contains 14 residues.

This clonotype was observed many times. The chain joins TRBV6-5 to TRBJ2-2; possibly TRBD1 for D (6 bases). The CDR3 has 14 amino acids. CDR1 MNHEY and CDR2 SVGAGI come from the germline V gene. V lost 2 bases and J 8 bases, leaving 12 bases between the germline ends. In nucleotides, the CDR3 is TGTGCCAGCAGTTACGGCACAAGGGGGGGGGAGCTGTTTTTT. Encoded protein: CASSYGTRGGELFF.

About this clonotype itself: A read error may explain this, as a much larger clone is one base away. Likely a read error: the CDR3 ends without its conserved phenylalanine or tryptophan. This chain joins TRBV2 and TRBJ2-3; 7 positions match TRBD2. The ends lost 6 bases at V and 7 bases at J; junction bases unmatched: 10. Germline CDR1 SNHLY, CDR2 FYNNEI. The CDR3 runs to 14 residues. The CDR3 loop reads CASSISGLLNTQYS. CDR3 nucleotides: TGTGCCAGCAGCATTTCGGGACTACTAAATACGCAGTATTCT.